A single sample is the source of the 17 T cell receptor beta chains below, sequenced in a study of technical replicates of blood from a handful of donors. Data came from immunoSEQ multiplex PCR; TCRdb stores just in-frame clones and leaves some out. The data show about 57,000 clones, with 93% seen just once and about 4.4% held by the top ten. The specimen sequenced was PBMCs. These receptors were collected from a human donor in good health. Some clones in this sample may be carry-over from other donors' samples.

The chain links TRBV30 to TRBJ1-1, with D unresolved. V lost 5 bases and J 5 bases, leaving 15 bases between the germline ends. The CDR3 extends over 13 amino acids. Germline assignment: CDR1 GTSNPN and CDR2 SVGIG (reference sequence). CDR3 sequence reads: CAWAQGPGTEAFF. The CDR3 region has the DNA TGTGCCTGGGCCCAAGGGCCGGGGACTGAAGCTTTCTTT.

This clone has just one count. The gene calls are TRBV12-5 and TRBJ2-7, with D tentatively TRBD1 (7 bases). Trimming stripped 4 bases from V and 0 bases from J, with 22 bases between. This CDR3 comprises 18 residues. Germline V gene sequence: CDR1 LGHNT, CDR2 FRNRAP. The CDR3 loop is CASGSGGTTGISSYEQYF. In DNA, the CDR3 is TGTGCTAGTGGTTCCGGGGGCACGACAGGGATCAGCTCCTACGAGCAGTACTTC.

This clone was counted a single time. V usage is TRBV6-4 and J usage is TRBJ2-3; D unclear. V shed 5 bases and J shed 3 bases, with 9 bases lying between them. CDR3 length: 13 amino acids. CDR1 MRHNA and CDR2 SNTAGT come from the germline V gene. CDR3 nucleotides: TGTGCCAGCAGTCAGGCCGAAACAGATACGCAGTATTTT. Protein sequence: CASSQAETDTQYF.

The genes are TRBV6-5 and TRBJ2-1; tentative D call: TRBD2 (6 bases). Trimming stripped 4 bases from V and 8 bases from J, with 12 bases between. This CDR3 is built from 13 residues. Germline CDR1 MNHEY, CDR2 SVGAGI. The CDR3 sequence: CASSFWRDDEQFF. The CDR3 DNA is TGTGCCAGCAGTTTTTGGCGGGATGATGAGCAGTTCTTC.

This sequence joins TRBV19 and TRBJ1-2, with a weak D call TRBD1 (6 bases). The CDR3 runs 14 residues. The V end was cut by 7 bases, the J end by 7 bases, with 19 bases between. Germline V gene data show CDR1 as LNHDA and CDR2 as SQIVND (reference sequence). The CDR3 sequence: CASTNRVARGGYTF. The CDR3 region has the DNA TGTGCCAGTACTAACAGGGTGGCCCGGGGTGGCTACACCTTC.

This clone was picked up one time. The rearrangement uses TRBV25-1 and TRBJ1-2; 9 bases align to TRBD1. V lost 2 bases and J lost 6; bases outside the gene matches: 4. Germline loops: CDR1 MGHDK, CDR2 SYGVNS. This CDR3 region has 14 residues. Here the CDR3 DNA reads TGTGCCAGCAGTGAAACAGGGGGCTACGATGGCTACACCTTC. This codes for CASSETGGYDGYTF.

V is TRBV7-9 and J is TRBJ2-7; 7 bases match TRBD2. The germline gives CDR1 SEHNR, CDR2 FQNEAQ (reference sequence). Trimming removed 4 bases from V and 2 bases from J; junction bases left unmatched: 8. The CDR3 covers 15 residues. The CDR3 nucleotides are TGTGCCAGCAGCTCCGCTAGCGGCTATACCTACGAGCAGTACTTC. This translates into CASSSASGYTYEQYF.

The chain joins TRBV2 to TRBJ2-2; 9 bases line up with TRBD2. Trimming at V came to 2 bases and at J to 6 bases, leaving 4 bases not matched to a gene. CDR3 length equals 15 residues. Germline V lookup: CDR1 SNHLY, CDR2 FYNNEI. The DNA of the CDR3 is TGTGCCAGCAGTGAAACGGGACTAGCCCCCGGGGAGCTGTTTTTT. Translated, it gives CASSETGLAPGELFF.

The chain couples TRBV7-6 to TRBJ2-7; tentatively, D is TRBD2 (6 bases). CDR1 SGHVS and CDR2 FNYEAQ come from the germline V gene. The CDR3 has 12 residues. The germline V and J ends were trimmed by 5 bases and 4 bases, with 9 bases remaining between them. The CDR3 DNA sequence: TGTGCCAGCAGCCCAGGGAGGTACGAGCAGTACTTC. Amino acids: CASSPGRYEQYF.

The J gene is TRBJ2-2, the V gene TRBV7-3; 7 nucleotides line up with TRBD1. V lost 4 bases, J lost 0 bases, and 8 bases stayed unmatched. The CDR3 runs to 17 residues. Germline V gene data show CDR1 as SGHTA and CDR2 as FQGTGA. The CDR3 region has the DNA TGTGCCAGCAGCTCCCCGGGACAGCCCGCGAACACCGGGGAGCTGTTTTTT. Amino acid sequence: CASSSPGQPANTGELFF.

This rearrangement joins TRBV5-1 to TRBJ2-1; D might be TRBD1 (6 bases). V lost 3 bases, J lost 4 bases, and 17 bases lay in between. Germline CDR1 is SGHRS and CDR2 is YFSETQ. The CDR3 has 16 residues. The CDR3 nucleotides read TGCGCCAGCAGCTACCACAGGGAATCGCCTTACAATGAGCAGTTCTTC. Translated, it gives CASSYHRESPYNEQFF.

This chain links TRBV15 with TRBJ1-2; D unclear. Germline V gives CDR1 LNHNV, CDR2 YYDKDF (reference sequence). Trimming shortened V by 4 bases and J by 4 bases, and 10 bases separated the two germline ends. This CDR3 is 13 amino acids long. For the CDR3, the DNA is TGTGCCACCAGCAATGGGAGGAGCTATGGCTACACCTTC. It is translated as CATSNGRSYGYTF.

The J gene is TRBJ1-1, the V gene TRBV11-3, with unresolved D. The CDR3 extends over 13 amino acids. Trimming shortened V by 4 bases and J by 2 bases, and 8 bases separated the two germline ends. Germline V gene sequence: CDR1 SGHNT, CDR2 YENEEA. DNA of the CDR3: TGTGCCAGCAGCTCACAACCTAACACTGAAGCTTTCTTT. This gives the protein CASSSQPNTEAFF.

The chain links TRBV27 to TRBJ2-3; 10 bases line up with TRBD2. Germline trimming cut 7 bases from V and 1 base from J; bases unmatched to any gene: 8. This CDR3 has 16 residues. Germline V gene sequence: CDR1 MNHEY, CDR2 SMNVEV (reference sequence). The CDR3 is CASTPGLATRTDTQYF. Written as DNA, the CDR3 is TGTGCCAGCACCCCGGGACTAGCGACACGCACAGATACGCAGTATTTT.

The chain is built from TRBV9 and TRBJ2-3; 10 nucleotides agree with TRBD2. Germline V gene lookup returns CDR1 SGDLS and CDR2 YYNGEE. This CDR3 has 16 amino acids. V was pared by 1 base and J by 3 bases, with 5 bases of the junction left unmatched. DNA for the CDR3: TGTGCCAGCAGCGTACTAGCGGGAGTTGGTACAGATACGCAGTATTTT. Amino acids: CASSVLAGVGTDTQYF. Full variable domain (rest looked up from reference TRBV9 and TRBJ2-3): DSGVTQTPKHLITATGQRVTLRCSPRSGDLSVYWYQQSLDQGLQFLIQYYNGEERAKGNILERFSAQQFPDLHSELNLSSLELGDSALYFCASSVLAGVGTDTQYFGPGTRLTVL.

Only one count was recorded for this clone. The rearrangement uses TRBV7-7 and TRBJ2-2, with a possible D match to TRBD2 (6 bases). CDR1 SSHAT and CDR2 FNYEAQ come from the germline V gene (reference sequence). Trimming removed 5 bases at V and 1 base at J, with 11 bases between. The CDR3 contains 15 residues. The DNA for the CDR3 is TGTGCCAGCAGCCCGCTGGGAGGGAACACCGGGGAGCTGTTTTTT. It encodes CASSPLGGNTGELFF.

This sequence joins TRBV7-9 and TRBJ2-1, with 8 bases fitting TRBD2. The germline gives CDR1 SEHNR, CDR2 FQNEAQ (reference sequence). This CDR3 contains 16 residues. The junction had 9 bases not matched to a gene; V was cut back by 1 base and J by 7 bases. CDR3 in DNA: TGTGCCAGCAGCTTAGGGGCAAGCGGGGGAGGGAATGAGCAGTTCTTC. Translating gives CASSLGASGGGNEQFF.